These T cell receptor beta chains were read from a single sample in a study of blood T cell repertoires in COVID-19. TCRdb's table, derived via immunoSEQ multiplex PCR, lists solely in-frame clones and lacks some. The sample lists about 350,000 clones, about 89% occurring once. Sequenced material: peripheral blood. The receptors come from a woman in her fifties or sixties with COVID-19, enrolled during active disease. Each CDR3 is given with its conserved first and last residue. Each record gives: V gene, clone size, J gene, D gene, CDR3 DNA, CDR3 protein. A D gene is named only where the DNA matches it firmly. Clone size appears in some rows only: once, few, many, or a class for an expanded clone.

>TRBV6-5|.|TRBJ2-1|TRBD2
TGTGCCAGCAGTTACGGGCTAGCGGGAGCCTATGAGCAGTTCTTC
CASSYGLAGAYEQFF
>TRBV7-2|.|TRBJ2-7|.
TGTGCCAGCACCCTATGGACAGTGGCCAGCTCCTACGAGCAGTACTTC
CASTLWTVASSYEQYF
>TRBV9|.|TRBJ1-5|TRBD1
TGTGCCAGCAGCGTACCGGGACAGGGGATTTATAGCAATCAGCCCCAGCATTTT
CASSVPGQGIYSNQPQHF
>TRBV7-2|few|TRBJ2-7|.
TGTGCCAGCAGCTTAGGGGCTTGGAACGCCGAGCAGTACTTC
CASSLGAWNAEQYF
>TRBV19|.|TRBJ2-3|TRBD1
TGTGCCAGTAGGGCCCCTGCAGGCGGCGGGATCGGGACAGGGGTGGATACGCAGTATTTT
CASRAPAGGGIGTGVDTQYF
>TRBV6-2/TRBV6-3|.|TRBJ2-7|.
TGTGCCAGCAGTTACCTACGGAGATTCTACGAGCAGTACTTC
CASSYLRRFYEQYF
>TRBV5-6|.|TRBJ2-7|.
TGTGCCAGCAGTTCAGGGAGGAAATACGAGCAGTACTTC
CASSSGRKYEQYF
>TRBV5-1|.|TRBJ2-2|TRBD2
TGCGCCAGCAGCTATGGACTAGCGGGAGGTATAGCCGGGGAGCTGTTTTTT
CASSYGLAGGIAGELFF
>TRBV27|.|TRBJ1-3|.
TGTGCCAGCAGTGCTGACGCAGGGACACTATCTGGAAACACCATATATTTT
CASSADAGTLSGNTIYF
>TRBV10-1|.|TRBJ2-3|.
TGCGCCAGCAGTGGAGTCGAGAGGGATACGCAGTATTTT
CASSGVERDTQYF
>TRBV5-8|once|TRBJ1-5|.
TGTGCCAGCAGCTTGAGACTTAGCAATCAGCCCCAGCATTTT
CASSLRLSNQPQHF
>TRBV6-5|.|TRBJ1-4|.
TGTGCCAGCAAGGGTAGGAGGTCGGTGGAAAAACTGTTTTTT
CASKGRRSVEKLFF
>TRBV7-2|.|TRBJ1-5|.
TGTGCCAGCAGCTTAGATCCAGCGTATCAGCCCCAGCATTTT
CASSLDPAYQPQHF
>TRBV5-4|.|TRBJ1-2|.
TGTGCCAGCAGCTTGGGACCGGGGTTAATCTATGCCTACACCTTC
CASSLGPGLIYAYTF
>TRBV6-2/TRBV6-3|.|TRBJ2-2|.
TGTGCCAGCAGTTACTCGTGGCGGTACGTCACCGGGGAGCTGTTTTTT
CASSYSWRYVTGELFF
>TRBV6-6|.|TRBJ1-5|TRBD1
TGTGCCAGCAGTTACCCCGGACAGGGGGCCGATCAGCCCCAGCATTTT
CASSYPGQGADQPQHF
>TRBV4-1|.|TRBJ1-2|TRBD1
TGCGCCAGCAGCCAAGAGGGGGACAGCCCCGACTATGGCTACACCTTC
CASSQEGDSPDYGYTF
>TRBV6-2/TRBV6-3|.|TRBJ2-3|TRBD2
TGTGCCAGCAGTTACGGGACTAGCGGAGGCACAGATACGCAGTATTTT
CASSYGTSGGTDTQYF
>TRBV7-8|.|TRBJ2-7|TRBD1
TGTGCCAGCAGCTTTCAGAGGGACAGGCCGTTTTCCTACGAGCAGTACTTC
CASSFQRDRPFSYEQYF
>TRBV30|.|TRBJ1-3|TRBD1
TGTGCCTGGAAAACAGGGGGTGGAAACACCATATATTTT
CAWKTGGGNTIYF
>TRBV30|once|TRBJ1-1|TRBD1
TGTGCCTGGAGTGTACAGGGGTACACTGAAGCTTTCTTT
CAWSVQGYTEAFF
>TRBV27|few|TRBJ2-5|.
TGTGCCAGCAGATCCGGGACTTACGGGGAGACCCAGTACTTC
CASRSGTYGETQYF
>TRBV5-6|.|TRBJ2-1|.
TGTGCCAGCAGGCTATCCCAGGGCCCCTACAATGAGCAGTTCTTC
CASRLSQGPYNEQFF
>TRBV7-3|.|TRBJ2-1|TRBD2
TGTGCCAGCAGCTTAAAACCCCGGGGGGTAGGGAACAATGAGCAGTTCTTC
CASSLKPRGVGNNEQFF
>TRBV3-1/TRBV3-2|.|TRBJ2-7|TRBD2
TGTGCCAGCAGCCGGACCCCAGCTAGCGGGAGTTACGAGCAGTACTTC
CASSRTPASGSYEQYF
>TRBV2|.|TRBJ2-2|TRBD2
TGTGCCAGCACCGCCCTGGGACTAGCGGGAGTGGGGCTGTTTTTT
CASTALGLAGVGLFF
>TRBV12-3/TRBV12-4|.|TRBJ2-3|.
TGTGCCAGCAGTTTCACCGAGAATACGCAGTATTTT
CASSFTENTQYF
>TRBV7-9|.|TRBJ2-1|.
TGTGCCAGCAGCTTAGGTTCTGGGGCAACGTACAATGAGCAGTTCTTC
CASSLGSGATYNEQFF
>TRBV19|once|TRBJ2-7|.
TGTGCCAGTAGTAGAGGGCCAGCGAGGGTAGGCGAGCAGTACTTC
CASSRGPARVGEQYF
>TRBV18|.|TRBJ1-2|TRBD1
TGTGCCAGCTCACCACAGGACAGGGCTAACTATGGCTACACCTTC
CASSPQDRANYGYTF
>TRBV3-1/TRBV3-2|.|TRBJ1-1|TRBD1
TGTGCCAGCAGCCAAGATCCACAGGGGGCGCTGGACATGAACACTGAAGCTTTCTTT
CASSQDPQGALDMNTEAFF
>TRBV11-2|.|TRBJ1-2|TRBD1
TGTGCCAGCTCCCAGGGGGTTGGCTACACCTTC
CASSQGVGYTF
>TRBV14|.|TRBJ1-2|TRBD1
TGTGCCAGCAGCCAAGGACTATGGGACAGGGCGACTAAGAGCAACACCTTC
CASSQGLWDRATKSNTF
>TRBV4-3|.|TRBJ1-4|.
TGCGCCAGCAGCCAAGACGCGGGAGTTAGAGAAAAACTGTTTTTT
CASSQDAGVREKLFF
>TRBV11-1|.|TRBJ1-1|.
TGTGCCAGCAGCTTACCGCGGGGGAAGAACACTGAAGCTTTCTTT
CASSLPRGKNTEAFF
>TRBV30|.|TRBJ2-3|TRBD2
TGTGCCTGGAGTAGCGGGAGGGCTAGCACAGATACGCAGTATTTT
CAWSSGRASTDTQYF
>TRBV3-1/TRBV3-2|.|TRBJ1-3|.
TGTGCCAGCAGCCAAGTGTTGTTTTCCCCGGGAAACACCATATATTTT
CASSQVLFSPGNTIYF
>TRBV30|.|TRBJ2-1|.
TGTGCCTGGACCTTTGCTGGCTTTGAGCAGTTCTTC
CAWTFAGFEQFF
>TRBV13|.|TRBJ1-4|TRBD1
TGTGCCAGCAGCTCCGACAGGGGAAATGAAAAACTGTTTTTT
CASSSDRGNEKLFF
>TRBV3-1/TRBV3-2|.|TRBJ2-7|.
TGTGCCAGCAGCCAAGATCGGGGGGCCGAGCAGTACTTC
CASSQDRGAEQYF
>TRBV14|.|TRBJ1-1|TRBD1
TGTGCCAGCAGCCAAGTGACAGGGTATACTGAAGCTTTCTTT
CASSQVTGYTEAFF
>TRBV9|.|TRBJ2-7|.
TGTGCCAGCAGCCCCCGGGGTAGCGGTACCCGCGAGCAGTACTTC
CASSPRGSGTREQYF
>TRBV28|few|TRBJ1-5|.
TGTGCCAGCAGTCAGTGGCAGCCCCAGCATTTT
CASSQWQPQHF
>TRBV6-5|.|TRBJ2-7|.
TGTGCCAGCAGGATCGGACGGGGGTCGTACGAGCAGTACTTC
CASRIGRGSYEQYF
>TRBV20-1|once|TRBJ1-1|.
TGCAGTGCTAGTTGGGGGGGCTGGGACACTGAAGCTTTCTTT
CSASWGGWDTEAFF
>TRBV19|.|TRBJ2-6|.
TGTGCCAGTACCCCATACCCGGGGGATGGGGCCAACGTCCTGACTTTC
CASTPYPGDGANVLTF
>TRBV5-6|once|TRBJ1-1|.
TGTGCCAGCAGCTTGGAGGAGGGTTTAGTTGGGAACACTGAAGCTTTCTTT
CASSLEEGLVGNTEAFF
>TRBV4-2|.|TRBJ1-4|.
TGTGCCAGCAGCCAAGAATACCCAAGGAGTGAAAAACTGTTTTTT
CASSQEYPRSEKLFF